This T cell receptor beta chain derives from a study of blood T cells in healthy people across ages. Study-level points and caveats: Unknown CMV status may confound age-related changes in expanded clones. Comparison with aged donors showed that long-lived donors had more naive CD4+ cells and higher diversity.

Using a J-beta primer mix together with a sample-barcoded 5' primer, a second PCR was run for roughly 6 to 12 cycles. Unique molecular identifiers of 12 random nucleotides labeled each cDNA. Via MiXCR, TCRdb re-called the 5' RACE reads, giving one row per CDR3 protein. This sample has 1.5 million to 2 million distinct CDR3 sequences, with 28% found just once. A word on this clonotype: The antigen is not known.

The sequence derives from a woman in her 30s in good health. Sequenced sample: blood.

This chain's CDR3 is CASSFTAGATNEKLFF. CDR3 nucleotides: TGTGCCAGCAGCTTTACAGCGGGGGCAACTAATGAAAAACTGTTTTTT. The chain links TRBV12-3 or TRBV12-4 to TRBJ1-4, with a possible D match to TRBD1 (5 bases). The CDR3 has 16 amino acids. Trimming shortened V by 6 bases and J by 0 bases, and 14 bases separated the two germline ends.